This T cell receptor (beta chain) was retrieved from a study of T-cell reconstitution after alpha-beta-depleted transplantation in children. During its preparation, the TCRbeta library received unique molecular identifiers. A single record per CDR3 protein comes from TCRdb applying MiXCR to the PCR reads. The sample has a few hundred thousand distinct CDR3 sequences; approximately 9.6% are singletons. Trimming cost V 5 bases and J 0 bases; bases outside gene matches: 6. This CDR3 comprises 18 residues. Germline CDR1 LNHDA, CDR2 SQIVND (reference sequence). V usage is TRBV19 and J usage is TRBJ2-3; 15 bases align to TRBD2. This TCR was sampled from a human donor who donated a stem cell graft to a child with SCID. The sample consisted of PBMCs from the stem cell graft donor, taken from the stem cell graft. DNA of the CDR3: TGTGCCAGTAGTCACGGGACTAGCGGGGGGACTAGCACAGATACGCAGTATTTT. It encodes CASSHGTSGGTSTDTQYF.